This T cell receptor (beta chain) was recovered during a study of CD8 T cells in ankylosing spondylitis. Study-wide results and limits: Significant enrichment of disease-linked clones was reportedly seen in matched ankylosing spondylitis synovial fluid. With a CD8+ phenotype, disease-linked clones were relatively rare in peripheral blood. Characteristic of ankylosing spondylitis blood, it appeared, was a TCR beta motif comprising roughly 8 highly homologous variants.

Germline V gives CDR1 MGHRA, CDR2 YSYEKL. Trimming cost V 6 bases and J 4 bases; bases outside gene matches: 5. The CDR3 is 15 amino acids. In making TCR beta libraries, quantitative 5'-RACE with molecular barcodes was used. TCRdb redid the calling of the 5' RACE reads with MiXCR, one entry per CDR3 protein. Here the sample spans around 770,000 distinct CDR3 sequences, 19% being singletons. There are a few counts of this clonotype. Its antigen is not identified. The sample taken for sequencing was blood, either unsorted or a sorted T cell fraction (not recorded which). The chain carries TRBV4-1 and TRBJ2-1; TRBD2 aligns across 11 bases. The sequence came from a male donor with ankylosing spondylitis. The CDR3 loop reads CASRPTSGSYNEQFF. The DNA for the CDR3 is TGCGCCAGCAGACCCACTAGCGGGAGTTACAATGAGCAGTTCTTC.